This T cell receptor beta chain was sequenced for a study of T cell responses to AZD1222 COVID-19 vaccine (dated by TCRdb to about 2021). For the study in its entirety: TCR sequencing was performed for fewer than 250 trial participants, of whom 207 were given two doses of AZD1222 and some 26 were given two doses of MenACWY control vaccine. Enrollment into the trials was organized by age into subgroups of 18-55, 56-69 and 70-plus years, and those subgroups contained roughly 150, 30 and 60 TCR-sequenced participants, respectively. The study at large found these results: Most participants were white British and females outnumbered males, and the authors suggested that clonal diversity may have been underestimated. Conclusions about previously exposed vaccinees are limited, since just a handful of AZD1222 recipients were seropositive for SARS-CoV-2 at baseline. Because no samples from the day 14 peak response were available, repertoires could be characterized only after the peak T cell response. In the small 56-69-year group, the increase in depth fell short of significance, most likely because of low power. The vaccine-associated CD4 TCRs covered the entire spike protein, and the dominant responses fell in regions 160-218 and 743-854. Epitopes outside the regions mutated in the B.1.351 and B.1.1.7 variants were reportedly recognized by nearly half of the unique spike-specific TCRs. A significant rise in spike-specific TCR breadth and depth was observed after two AZD1222 doses relative to day 0 and relative to MenACWY recipients.

Sample time point, as interpreted from the label and publication: about 28 days (+/-7) after the second vaccine dose. Because spike-specific TCR depth and breadth did not differ between the two schedules, AZD1222 recipients who got a second dose at roughly 4 weeks were pooled with those who got a second dose at roughly 12 weeks. Vaccinee samples were obtained from the UK trials COV001 and COV002, which included a single-blind randomized controlled phase 2/3 trial of AZD1222 (ChAdOx1 nCoV-19) in healthy adults. For TCRbeta chain sequencing, PBMC samples were collected from trial participants at day 0 and at day 28 after the second dose. The CDR3 runs 17 amino acids, cysteine and phenylalanine included. The entry retains the CDR3 DNA only, 51 bases that are in frame from base 1. Based on the germline V gene, the CDR1 and CDR2 sequences are MGHRA and YSYEKL. The germline ends are 17 bases apart after V is trimmed by 0 bases and J by 2 bases.

A note on this clone: Its cognate antigen has yet to be identified. No base-level quality is on record; no much larger clone is a single base apart.

The CDR3 regions of human TCRbeta chains were analyzed by immunosequencing. As for the original processing: TCRs in the repertoires were matched against a reference library of SARS-CoV-2-specific TCRs that had been generated with the MIRA antigen-specificity platform. Breadth was defined as the fraction of unique TCRs that were SARS-CoV-2-associated, and depth was defined as the fraction of total T cells that were SARS-CoV-2-associated. Using the MIRA data, each spike-specific TCR was assigned both to the spike region to which the TCR was reactive and to a CD4 or CD8 class. Log10-transformed breadth and depth values were compared by one-way ANOVA with Sidak's multiple comparisons tests. Not all clones reach the TCRdb copy of this immuneACCESS table, which keeps in-frame sequences only. Checked studies attribute under half of the gap to unresolved V genes and leave the rest unexplained. Clone size and the V and J calls come from that table; the DNA yielded D and trimming. This sample holds 70,000 to 85,000 clones; 83% were observed only once. Clones ranked in the top ten supply approximately 1.3% of the sample.

In this chain, TRBV4-1 is recombined with TRBJ2-7, with the D call perhaps TRBD1 or TRBD2, each one matching 5 bases. Sample: peripheral blood, taken 28 days after the second AZD1222 dose. This sequence originates from an adult who received the AZD1222 COVID-19 vaccine. The sequence in DNA is TGCGCCAGCAGCCAAGATCGACTCCGGGACGGAACCTACGAGCAGTACTTC. It is translated as CASSQDRLRDGTYEQYF.